This T cell receptor beta chain originates from a study of shared clonotypes between healthy human individuals. The wider study: Researchers assigned three CD4 naive, three CD4 memory, two CD8 naive and one CD8 memory plate to each donor.

Assay used: immunoSEQ multiplex PCR; TCRdb lists only in-frame clones, some missing. Of 2 million or so clones in the sample, about 94% were seen once. Deletions cut 9 bases from V and 0 bases from J, with 9 bases between. This CDR3 contains 13 residues. From germline, CDR1 is SGDLS and CDR2 YYNGEE. Points from the study as a whole: Around 5% was the fraction of naive CD4 clonotypes found shared across several donors.

As defined, naive CD8 cells were CD45RO-negative and positively selected for CCR7, with terminally differentiated effector memory CD45RA+ cells excluded. A remark on this clone: Its antigen is as yet unknown.

The sequence derives from a man aged 18-30 years in good health. This chain uses TRBV9 with TRBJ2-2, with D maybe TRBD2 (5 bases). Sequences were obtained from naive CD8+ T cells sorted from blood. The CDR3 region has the DNA TGTGCCACGGGGATCTCGAACACCGGGGAGCTGTTTTTT. Translation gives CATGISNTGELFF.